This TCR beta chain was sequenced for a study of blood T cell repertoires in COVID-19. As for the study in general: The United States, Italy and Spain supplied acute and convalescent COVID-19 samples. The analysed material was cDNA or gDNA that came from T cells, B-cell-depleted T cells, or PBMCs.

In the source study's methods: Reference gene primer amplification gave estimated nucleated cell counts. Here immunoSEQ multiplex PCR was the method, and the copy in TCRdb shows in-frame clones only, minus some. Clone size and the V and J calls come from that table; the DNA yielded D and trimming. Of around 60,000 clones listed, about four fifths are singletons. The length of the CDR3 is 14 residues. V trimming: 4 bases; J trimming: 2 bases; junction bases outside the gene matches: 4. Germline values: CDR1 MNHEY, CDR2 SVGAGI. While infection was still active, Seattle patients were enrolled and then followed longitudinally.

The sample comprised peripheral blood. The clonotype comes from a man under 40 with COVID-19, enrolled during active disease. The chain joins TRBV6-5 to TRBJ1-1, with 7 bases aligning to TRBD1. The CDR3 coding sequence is TGTGCCAGCAGTTCGGGACAGCCTAACACTGAAGCTTTCTTT. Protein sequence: CASSSGQPNTEAFF.